A single sample is the source of the 15 T cell receptor beta chains below, sequenced in a study of cytotoxic CD8 clonotypes in ibrutinib-treated CLL. Some clones are missing from TCRdb's copy, which holds only in-frame ones; the method was immunoSEQ multiplex PCR. The table has about 310,000 clones, roughly 80% seen once. The input for sequencing was PBMCs, taken before ibrutinib treatment. The origin of the receptors is a human donor with chronic lymphocytic leukemia.

This clone was detected a few times. The rearrangement uses TRBV6-4 and TRBJ2-2; D unclear. V was shortened by 6 bases and J by 7 bases, with 18 bases between the two germline ends. This CDR3 has 15 amino acids. Germline CDR1 reads MRHNA; CDR2 reads SNTAGT. CDR3 sequence (DNA): TGTGCCAGCAGCCCTATCGGCTTTGTTAACGGGGAGCTGTTTTTT. Its translation is CASSPIGFVNGELFF.

The chain carries TRBV5-1 and TRBJ2-1, with a possible D match to TRBD2 (6 bases). This CDR3 is 12 amino acids long. Germline V CDR1 and CDR2: SGHRS, YFSETQ. With 2 bases removed from V and 7 bases from J, the gap between germline ends came to 7 bases. The CDR3 region has the DNA TGCGCCAGCAGCTTCGCGGGGAATGAGCAGTTCTTC. It codes for CASSFAGNEQFF.

The gene calls are TRBV4-1 and TRBJ2-1; 11 bases agree with TRBD2. The CDR3 contains 16 residues. Germline trimming cut 4 bases from V and 7 bases from J; bases unmatched to any gene: 9. Per the germline V gene, CDR1 is MGHRA and CDR2 is YSYEKL. The CDR3 region has the DNA TGCGCCAGCAGCCTAACGGGGACTAGCGGACAGAATGAGCAGTTCTTC. The encoded protein is CASSLTGTSGQNEQFF.

The rearrangement uses TRBV10-3 and TRBJ2-7; TRBD1 aligns across 11 bases. The CDR3 covers 13 residues. CDR1 is ENHRY, CDR2 SYGVKD, per germline. V was pared by 10 bases and J by 5 bases, with 7 bases of the junction left unmatched. This CDR3 is CATPGQGGNEQYF. Written as DNA, the CDR3 is TGTGCCACCCCGGGACAGGGGGGCAACGAGCAGTACTTC.

The rearrangement joins TRBV20-1 to TRBJ2-1; D is ambiguous. Per the germline V gene, CDR1 is DFQATT and CDR2 is SNEGSKA (reference sequence). This CDR3 is 11 amino acids long. The V end was cut by 3 bases, the J end by 10 bases, with 10 bases between. CDR3 sequence reads: CSASQLGEQFF. CDR3 nucleotides: TGCAGTGCTAGCCAACTTGGGGAGCAGTTCTTC.

The rearrangement links TRBV30 to TRBJ1-3, with D maybe TRBD1 (5 bases). Germline CDR1 is GTSNPN and CDR2 is SVGIG (reference sequence). CDR3 length: 14 residues. V lost 0 bases, J lost 0 bases, and 6 bases lay in between. The CDR3 here is CAWSVTGSGNTIYF. The CDR3, as DNA: TGTGCCTGGAGTGTAACAGGCTCTGGAAACACCATATATTTT.

The CDR3 DNA reads TGTGCCAGCAGCTTAGAGGCAGACACAGATACGCAGTATTTT. Translation: CASSLEADTDTQYF. The chain combines TRBV7-2 with TRBJ2-3; D uncertain. CDR3 length: 14 residues. CDR1 and CDR2 from the germline V gene are SGHTA and FQGNSA. The V end lost 1 base, the J end lost 2 bases, and 7 bases lay between the germline ends.

The chain is built from TRBV5-4 and TRBJ2-5, with TRBD1 matching 8 bases. Per the germline V gene, CDR1 is SGHNT and CDR2 is YYREEE (reference sequence). The CDR3 is 16 amino acids. Losses at the gene ends were 2 bases for V and 7 bases for J; bases not matched to a gene: 13. Here the CDR3 reads CASSLGGQGRVGTQYF. DNA of the CDR3: TGTGCCAGCAGCTTAGGAGGACAGGGCCGAGTTGGGACCCAGTACTTC.

Turning to this clone: The junction shows a germline mismatch at one end, possibly a read error. The V and J genes are TRBV7-7 and TRBJ2-3, with 13 bases fitting TRBD2. The CDR3 spans 16 residues. The germline gives CDR1 SSHAT, CDR2 FNYEAQ (reference sequence). The DNA of the CDR3 is TGTGCTAGCAGCGAACTAGCGGGAGGGCCGTTGGATACGCAGTATTTT. This codes for CASSELAGGPLDTQYF.

The V gene is TRBV5-1, the J gene TRBJ2-2; D remains ambiguous. The CDR3 sequence is 15 residues long. The V end lost 6 bases, the J end lost 1 base, and 13 bases lay between the germline ends. From germline, CDR1 is SGHRS and CDR2 YFSETQ. CDR3 loop: CASTPGWGNTGELFF. The CDR3 region has the DNA TGCGCCAGCACACCGGGCTGGGGGAACACCGGGGAGCTGTTTTTT.

This sequence joins TRBV28 and TRBJ2-7, with D uncertain. CDR3 length: 14 residues. The V end lost 1 base, the J end lost 2 bases, and 9 bases lay between the germline ends. The germline gives CDR1 MDHEN, CDR2 SYDVKM. In DNA, the CDR3 is TGTGCCAGCAGTTTATCACTGGTCCCCTACGAGCAGTACTTC. Its protein product is CASSLSLVPYEQYF.

The genes are TRBV9 and TRBJ2-5; TRBD2 aligns across 10 bases. The ends lost 4 bases at V and 5 bases at J; junction bases unmatched: 5. The CDR3 consists of 14 residues. Germline V lookup: CDR1 SGDLS, CDR2 YYNGEE. CDR3 DNA sequence: TGTGCCAGCAGCCTAAGACTAGCGGGTGAGACCCAGTACTTC. Residues: CASSLRLAGETQYF.

A single count supports this clone. V usage is TRBV7-2 and J usage is TRBJ2-1, with 7 bases lining up with TRBD2. The germline CDR1 and CDR2 sequences are SGHTA and FQGNSA. J was trimmed by 1 base and V by 4 bases; bases with no gene match: 7. This CDR3 comprises 16 residues. Here the CDR3 reads CASSSEPLASYNEQFF. The CDR3 bases are TGTGCCAGCAGCTCAGAACCACTAGCGTCCTACAATGAGCAGTTCTTC.

The chain couples TRBV9 to TRBJ2-1, with 9 bases fitting TRBD2. The germline gives CDR1 SGDLS, CDR2 YYNGEE. The CDR3 has 14 residues. V shed 4 bases and J 4 bases; nucleotides not matched to a gene: 3. Written as DNA, the CDR3 is TGTGCCAGCAGCCCGGGACTAGCTTACAATGAGCAGTTCTTC. It specifies CASSPGLAYNEQFF.

This clone was observed a handful of times. The chain is built from TRBV7-9 and TRBJ2-1, with 15 bases fitting TRBD2. Germline values: CDR1 SEHNR, CDR2 FQNEAQ (reference sequence). The CDR3 sequence is 16 residues long. V shed 8 bases and J 4 bases; nucleotides not matched to a gene: 6. CDR3 amino acids: CASARTSGRVYNEQFF. DNA for the CDR3: TGTGCCAGCGCCCGGACTAGCGGGAGGGTATACAATGAGCAGTTCTTC.